The entry below gives a single TCR beta chain sequence along with its context. The antigen it recognizes is unknown. Base qualities were left out, and no much larger clone turns up one base away. The data stem from a study of tumor-infiltrating lymphocytes in localized non-small cell lung cancer (dated by TCRdb to the early 2020s). With regard to the full study: The cohort covered several histologies, both smokers and never-smokers, and patients whose samples were collected after neoadjuvant chemotherapy. Each patient provided resected tumor tissue plus uninvolved lung tissue from the same patient, with the uninvolved lung tissue described as non-adjacent to the tumor. Alongside flow cytometry, multiplex immunofluorescence, RNA-seq, exome sequencing and proteomics, TCR sequencing was applied to the same patients as one of several integrated assays. In total, the ICON cohort consisted of 150 surgical patients with localized non-small cell lung cancer who had their tumors resected. For more than 45 patients, immunoSEQ T-cell fraction was compared between paired tumor and uninvolved lung. Overall study results and their limits: Because different assays used different pieces of the same tissue, intratumor heterogeneity could not be separated from technical variation. Assay coverage differed among patients according to how much tissue was available, so only a subset of the cohort had TCR sequencing. The TCR-derived T-cell fraction showed no difference between the flow cytometry-defined immunotypes IM1 (good prognosis) and IM2 (poor prognosis). In line with immunofluorescence CD3 counts, TCRbeta sequencing supported higher T cell infiltration in tumors compared with uninvolved lung tissue. Recurrence-free survival showed no association with tumor T-cell fraction from TCR sequencing (p = 0.61).

CDR1 is given as MDHEN and CDR2 as SYDVKM, both from the germline V gene. Counted from cysteine to phenylalanine, this CDR3 has 15 amino acids. The kept DNA is CDR3 alone, 45 bases in frame from the first base. V is cut by 3 bases and J by 0 bases, and the space between the germline ends is 9 bases. The immunoSEQ assay used for TCR sequencing gave the T-cell fraction in both tumor and uninvolved lung tissue. Per the original workflow: For survival analysis, patients were split into high (upper tertile) and low (lower two tertiles) T-cell fraction groups and compared by log-rank test. A signed-rank test was used to test paired tumor versus uninvolved lung differences in T-cell fraction. Here the immuneACCESS table is served through TCRdb, limited to in-frame sequences with V and J called. Missing clones are a known gap in these copies; in checked studies unresolved V genes cover under half, and the rest lacks a known reason. V, J and clone size derive from that table, while D and trimming were established from the DNA sequence. This sample has tens of thousands of clones in its table, and nearly 80% of those were observed once. The ten largest clones represent about 3% of the sample.

ICON enrollment began in the first half of 2016, and the last patient was enrolled in 2018. From a subcohort of some 76 patients, fresh tumor and matched uninvolved tissue were collected for in-depth immune analyses, including TCR sequencing. No cell sorting was done, and TCR sequencing was instead run on DNA isolated from bulk tissue. Here the chain combines TRBV28 and TRBJ2-1, with the D gene call left open. The source of this sequence is a human donor with non-small cell lung cancer. Sequencing input: lung tumor tissue. CDR3 reads: CASSFTLLSYNEQFF. The DNA sequence is TGTGCCAGCAGTTTTACCTTACTCTCCTACAATGAGCAGTTCTTC.